This T cell receptor beta chain was found in a study of sequential checkpoint blockade in melanoma (dated by TCRdb to the late 2010s). Study-level background: Patients were randomized 1:1 to first-line nivolumab followed by ipilimumab (arm A) or ipilimumab followed by nivolumab (arm B). Maintenance nivolumab came after both trial sequences.

To note about this clone: No antigen is known for it. No much larger clonotype is one base removed from it; base qualities were not supplied.

The treatment or condition label of this sample denotes: randomized to nivolumab then ipilimumab (arm A) or the reverse (arm B). Prior DNA-damaging chemotherapy had not been received by any trial patient. Thawed PBMCs were sorted on a FACS Aria II flow cytometer to isolate live CD3+CD8+ cells negative for CD19 and CD56. The samples were obtained from melanoma patients enrolled in CheckMate 064, an open-label, randomized phase II trial testing sequential checkpoint blockade. Peripheral blood mononuclear cells were collected by leukapheresis, purified using Ficoll-Paque, and frozen in human serum containing about 11% DMSO. Immediately after sorting, the purity of sorted blood CD3+CD8+ cells was verified to be >98%, after which DNA was extracted. General findings and caveats noted by the study authors: Larger, independent patient cohorts are needed to validate the response-prediction model that combines TCR metrics and mutation burden.

TCRbeta CDR3 regions were immunosequenced from genomic DNA with the immunoSEQ Assay. Prior to high-throughput sequencing, genomic DNA was amplified by bias-controlled multiplex PCR. The authors processed their data as follows. To quantify the absolute abundance of each unique TCRbeta CDR3 region, the sequences were collapsed and filtered. Clonality, defined as 1 minus Pielou's evenness, was calculated using only productive rearrangements. A previously published method was used to identify clones whose frequencies were significantly greater in on-treatment samples than in baseline samples. TCRdb obtained this table from immuneACCESS and retained in-frame rearrangements with V and J assigned. These tables miss some clones; where compared with another copy, unresolved V genes account for less than half of the shortfall, and the remainder is unexplained. That table furnishes V, J and clone size, whereas the DNA furnished D and trimming. This sample gives fewer than 40,000 clones in total; over 75% of them show up just once. Around 12% of the sample is in the top ten clones.

The CDR3 holds 15 amino acids from the cysteine to the phenylalanine. Only the CDR3 portion is preserved as DNA: 45 bases, with reading frame beginning at the first base. Germline trimming: 6 bases from V, 4 bases from J; junction bases outside gene matches: 2. The germline V gene yields SNHLY for CDR1 and FYNNEI for CDR2. This sequence was found in a human donor with melanoma. The chain uses TRBV2 and TRBJ2-2; the central 13 bases match TRBD2. The starting material was CD8+ T cells sorted from blood (inferred from file names), obtained from a patient given nivolumab and ipilimumab in sequence. The nucleotide sequence reads TGTGCCAGCAGCGGGACTAGCGGGATCACCGGGGAGCTGTTTTTT. Its protein is CASSGTSGITGELFF.